The 9 T cell receptor beta chains presented below share a single source sample, sequenced in a study of T cell responses to AZD1222 COVID-19 vaccine. Measured with immunoSEQ multiplex PCR; TCRdb has only the in-frame clones, and not every one. Among about 130,000 clones listed, roughly 90% were seen once. The source material was peripheral blood, sampled on day 0 of AZD1222 vaccination. Receptor source: an adult in good health.

The DNA of the CDR3 is TGTGCCAGCAGCTTAAACCTACAGGGGGCAAAAGAGCCCCAGCATTTT. This gives the protein CASSLNLQGAKEPQHF. The genes are TRBV7-8 and TRBJ1-5; TRBD1 matches at 9 bases. Germline CDR1 SGHVS, CDR2 FQNEAQ. V lost 2 bases and J lost 8; bases outside the gene matches: 10. The CDR3 runs to 16 residues.

The V and J genes are TRBV10-1 and TRBJ1-6; D is undetermined. Trimming pared 3 bases from V and 9 bases from J, leaving 6 bases between. The CDR3 runs to 12 residues. The germline CDR1 and CDR2 sequences are WNHNN and SYGVQD (reference sequence). The DNA for the CDR3 is TGCGCCAGCAGTGATCCAGGTTCACCCCTCCACTTT. Its protein product is CASSDPGSPLHF.

The chain employs TRBV12-3 or TRBV12-4 and TRBJ1-2; D unclear. V lost 4 bases and J lost 8, with 14 bases in between. The CDR3 extends over 13 amino acids. CDR3 in amino acids: CASSSDAALGYTF. CDR3 bases: TGTGCCAGCAGTTCCGACGCTGCTTTGGGCTACACCTTC.

The chain joins TRBV7-2 to TRBJ2-6; a possible D gene is TRBD1 (6 bases). CDR1 SGHTA and CDR2 FQGNSA come from the germline V gene. Trimming took off 2 bases at V and 2 bases at J, with 10 bases between the two ends. The CDR3 sequence is 16 residues long. CDR3 loop: CASSLSSGAGANVLTF. In DNA, the CDR3 is TGTGCCAGCAGCTTAAGTTCAGGGGCTGGGGCCAACGTCCTGACTTTC.

The V and J genes are TRBV6-1 and TRBJ2-3, with D possibly TRBD2 on 6 matching bases. The CDR3 loop spans 16 amino acids. Trimming took 1 base from V and 1 from J, leaving 12 bases between them. Per the germline V gene, CDR1 is MNHNS and CDR2 is SASEGT. The CDR3: CASSEGASVGTDTQYF. The CDR3 nucleotides read TGTGCCAGCAGTGAAGGGGCTAGCGTGGGCACAGATACGCAGTATTTT.

The chain joins TRBV27 to TRBJ2-7, with TRBD2 as a possible D gene (7 bases). Trimming left V 5 bases short and J 2 bases short, with 19 bases between. The CDR3 is 16 residues long. Germline-derived CDR1 and CDR2 are MNHEY and SMNVEV (reference sequence). The CDR3 loop is CASSATTGRGTYEQYF. The CDR3 DNA follows: TGTGCCAGCAGTGCGACCACAGGGAGGGGGACCTACGAGCAGTACTTC.

The rearrangement uses TRBV28 and TRBJ2-3; TRBD2 agrees at 10 bases. The CDR3 contains 21 residues. V was clipped by 1 base and J by 1 base; unmatched bases: 17. CDR1 is MDHEN, CDR2 SYDVKM, per germline. CDR3 in DNA: TGTGCCAGCAGTTTATTGAGCCTAGCGGGAGAGGCGGGTCTGGGCACAGATACGCAGTATTTT. This codes for CASSLLSLAGEAGLGTDTQYF.

The chain combines TRBV4-1 with TRBJ2-6; D is possibly TRBD1 (6 bases). V was pared by 2 bases and J by 0 bases, with 14 bases between. The CDR3 sequence is 18 residues long. Germline CDR1 is MGHRA and CDR2 is YSYEKL. The CDR3 protein is CASSQIQGRNSGANVLTF. The DNA of the CDR3 is TGCGCCAGCAGCCAAATCCAGGGGCGCAACTCTGGGGCCAACGTCCTGACTTTC.

The rearrangement joins TRBV12-5 to TRBJ2-1; 9 positions agree with TRBD2. Trimming cost V 5 bases and J 9 bases; bases outside gene matches: 11. The CDR3 consists of 15 residues. CDR1 and CDR2 (germline): LGHNT, FRNRAP. CDR3 sequence: CASGAVAGERGEQFF. The CDR3 DNA is TGTGCTAGTGGTGCCGTAGCGGGAGAACGCGGTGAGCAGTTCTTC.